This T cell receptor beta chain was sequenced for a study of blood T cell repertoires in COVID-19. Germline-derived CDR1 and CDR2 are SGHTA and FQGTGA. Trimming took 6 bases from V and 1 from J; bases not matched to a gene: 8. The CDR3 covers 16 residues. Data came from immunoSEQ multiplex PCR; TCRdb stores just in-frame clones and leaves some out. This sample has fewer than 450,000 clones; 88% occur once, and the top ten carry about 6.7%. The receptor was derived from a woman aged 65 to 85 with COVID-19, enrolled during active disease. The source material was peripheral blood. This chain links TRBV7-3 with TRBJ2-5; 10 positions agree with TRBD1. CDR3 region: CASSPVGQGSQETQYF. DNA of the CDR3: TGTGCCAGCAGTCCTGTGGGACAGGGGTCCCAAGAGACCCAGTACTTC.